One and the same sample provided the 27 T cell receptor beta chains below, sequenced in a study of cytomegalovirus exposure and HLA in healthy donors (TCRdb year 2017). The receptor library was made with the immunoSEQ multiplex PCR assay. Held by TCRdb, this immuneACCESS table contains in-frame sequences only and omits some clones. Under half of the omission traces to an unresolved V gene where checked; the cause of the rest is unknown. The sample table records 110,000 or so clones; roughly 83% of these occur just once. Nearly 5% of the sample rests with the top ten. The sample consisted of PBMCs. The receptors derive from a young man in good health and CMV-seronegative.

The chain is built from TRBV5-4 and TRBJ2-5, with 7 bases that match TRBD2. The trim removed 4 bases at V and 5 bases at J, leaving 8 bases unmatched. CDR1 is SGHNT, CDR2 YYREEE, per germline (reference sequence). This CDR3 comprises 14 residues. The DNA for the CDR3 is TGTGCCAGCAGCCTCCGACTAGCCGGTGAGACCCAGTACTTC. Its protein product is CASSLRLAGETQYF.

V gene TRBV27 combines with J gene TRBJ2-7, with TRBD1 as a possible D gene (6 bases). V lost 6 bases to trimming and J lost 2 bases, with 11 bases between them. The CDR3 runs 13 residues. Germline lookup yields CDR1 MNHEY and CDR2 SMNVEV (reference sequence). The CDR3 spells CASSSRDTYEQYF. CDR3 DNA sequence: TGTGCCAGCAGCTCCAGGGACACCTACGAGCAGTACTTC.

The chain uses TRBV7-9 and TRBJ1-6; possibly TRBD1 for D (6 bases). This CDR3 spans 15 amino acids. Germline V gene lookup returns CDR1 SEHNR and CDR2 FQNEAQ (reference sequence). V was pared by 1 base and J by 8 bases, with 12 bases between. CDR3 bases: TGTGCCAGCAGCTTAGGCGGGGGGCGGGATTCACCCCTCCACTTT. This codes for CASSLGGGRDSPLHF.

The genes are TRBV6-5 and TRBJ2-1; TRBD2 agrees at 14 bases. V trimming: 5 bases; J trimming: 6 bases; junction bases outside the gene matches: 3. The CDR3 is made up of 15 amino acids. In germline, CDR1 is MNHEY, CDR2 SVGAGI. This CDR3 reads CASSGTSGGGNEQFF. The CDR3 DNA sequence: TGTGCCAGCAGTGGGACTAGCGGGGGTGGCAATGAGCAGTTCTTC.

The chain recombines TRBV6-1 with TRBJ1-2; 10 positions match TRBD1. Germline V gene lookup returns CDR1 MNHNS and CDR2 SASEGT. The V segment lost 6 bases and the J segment 6 bases; nucleotides outside the gene matches: 10. The CDR3 consists of 15 residues. CDR3 region: CASRDPGQGRNGYTF. The CDR3 DNA sequence: TGTGCCAGCAGGGACCCGGGACAGGGGCGGAATGGCTACACCTTC.

This chain links TRBV5-4 with TRBJ2-2, with 11 bases matching TRBD2. The V gene end was trimmed by 4 bases and the J gene end by 3 bases; junction bases not matched to a gene: 5. The V gene's germline CDR1 is SGHNT and CDR2 YYREEE (reference sequence). This CDR3 comprises 16 residues. The CDR3 region has the DNA TGTGCCAGCAGCCGGGGACTAGCGGATTACACCGGGGAGCTGTTTTTT. Its protein product is CASSRGLADYTGELFF. The variable domain in full, completed from reference TRBV5-4 and TRBJ2-2, reads ETGVTQSPTHLIKTRGQQVTLRCSSQSGHNTVSWYQQALGQGPQFIFQYYREEENGRGNFPPRFSGLQFPNYSSELNVNALELDDSALYLCASSRGLADYTGELFFGEGSRLTVL.

The chain uses TRBV11-3 and TRBJ2-5; TRBD2 matches 7 bases. CDR3 length: 15 amino acids. V lost 5 bases to trimming and J lost 1 base; unmatched junction nucleotides: 7. Looked up from germline, CDR1 is SGHNT and CDR2 is YENEEA. CDR3 region: CASSPGVAGQETQYF. In nucleotides, the CDR3 is TGTGCCAGCAGCCCGGGGGTAGCGGGCCAAGAGACCCAGTACTTC. Together with reference TRBV11-3 and TRBJ2-5, the CDR3 gives the full variable domain: EAGVVQSPRYKIIEKKQPVAFWCNPISGHNTLYWYLQNLGQGPELLIRYENEEAVDDSQLPKDRFSAERLKGVDSTLKIQPAELGDSAVYLCASSPGVAGQETQYFGPGTRLLVL.

The chain uses TRBV5-1 and TRBJ2-1; 9 nucleotides match TRBD2. CDR1 is SGHRS, CDR2 YFSETQ, per germline. V shed 7 bases and J 8 bases; nucleotides not matched to a gene: 7. This CDR3 contains 13 residues. The CDR3 is CASGVAGVDEQFF. The DNA for the CDR3 is TGCGCCAGCGGCGTAGCGGGAGTCGATGAGCAGTTCTTC.

The chain employs TRBV7-9 and TRBJ2-3; tentative D call: TRBD2 (5 bases). V shed 2 bases and J shed 10 bases, with 16 bases lying between them. The CDR3 runs 14 residues. Germline V lookup: CDR1 SEHNR, CDR2 FQNEAQ (reference sequence). The CDR3 is CASSLSSGGRSQYF. In DNA form, the CDR3 reads TGTGCCAGCAGCTTATCCAGTGGTGGGAGATCGCAGTATTTT.

The genes are TRBV13 and TRBJ2-5; D perhaps matches TRBD1 (6 bases). The CDR3 totals 14 residues. In germline, CDR1 is PRHDT, CDR2 FYEKMQ (reference sequence). Trimming removed 4 bases from V and 1 base from J, with 10 bases in between. The CDR3 coding sequence is TGTGCCAGCAGCTCCACAGGGATCCAAGAGACCCAGTACTTC. This codes for CASSSTGIQETQYF.

J is TRBJ1-4 and V is TRBV5-1; tentative D call: TRBD1 (6 bases). Germline CDR1 SGHRS, CDR2 YFSETQ. The CDR3 has 16 amino acids. V was shortened by 1 base and J by 8 bases, with 18 bases between the two germline ends. DNA of the CDR3: TGCGCCAGCAGCTTGATGGTTGTGGGGGCAAGAGAAAAACTGTTTTTT. Translating gives CASSLMVVGAREKLFF. Combining the CDR3 with reference TRBV5-1 and TRBJ1-4 gives the whole variable domain KAGVTQTPRYLIKTRGQQVTLSCSPISGHRSVSWYQQTPGQGLQFLFEYFSETQRNKGNFPGRFSGRQFSNSRSEMNVSTLELGDSALYLCASSLMVVGAREKLFFGSGTQLSVL.

The V call is TRBV9, the J call TRBJ2-7; 12 nucleotides match TRBD2. With V trimmed by 0 bases and J by 0 bases, 1 base remained unmatched. Germline loops: CDR1 SGDLS, CDR2 YYNGEE. The CDR3 is 16 amino acids. CDR3 coding DNA: TGTGCCAGCAGCGTAGCGACTAGCGGGAGCTCCTACGAGCAGTACTTC. Translated, it gives CASSVATSGSSYEQYF.

CDR3 in amino acids: CASSLADRVRPYEQYF. The CDR3 nucleotides are TGTGCCAGCAGCTTAGCGGACAGGGTACGTCCCTACGAGCAGTACTTC. This chain connects TRBV7-8 to TRBJ2-7; 8 bases are shared with TRBD1. After removal of 0 bases from V and 2 bases from J, the junction contained 6 bases not matched to a gene. Germline loops: CDR1 SGHVS, CDR2 FQNEAQ. There are 16 residues in the CDR3.

The chain has TRBV5-4 and TRBJ2-2, with D tentatively TRBD1 (5 bases). Trimming shortened V by 2 bases and J by 4 bases, and 15 bases separated the two germline ends. Germline values: CDR1 SGHNT, CDR2 YYREEE (reference sequence). There are 16 residues in the CDR3. The chain's CDR3 is CASSLPRAGSTGELFF. The CDR3 DNA follows: TGTGCCAGCAGCTTACCCCGGGCAGGGTCCACCGGGGAGCTGTTTTTT.

The chain links TRBV10-3 to TRBJ1-1; possibly TRBD1 for D (6 bases). The CDR3 has 13 amino acids. Germline loops: CDR1 ENHRY, CDR2 SYGVKD. Trimming shortened V by 0 bases and J by 11 bases, and 13 bases separated the two germline ends. For the CDR3, the DNA is TGTGCCATCAGTGAGTCGACAGGCCAGGACGCTTTCTTT. Translated: CAISESTGQDAFF.

This rearrangement joins TRBV4-1 to TRBJ2-5; D may be TRBD1 (5 bases). This CDR3 comprises 14 residues. Trimming took off 2 bases at V and 5 bases at J, with 12 bases between the two ends. Germline CDR1 is MGHRA and CDR2 is YSYEKL. The CDR3 coding sequence is TGCGCCAGCAGCCAACCTCAGGGCCCGGAGACCCAGTACTTC. Amino acid sequence: CASSQPQGPETQYF.

The chain links TRBV19 to TRBJ2-7; 8 bases are a match to TRBD1. There are 15 residues in the CDR3. Germline trimming cut 3 bases from V and 0 bases from J; bases unmatched to any gene: 4. CDR1 LNHDA and CDR2 SQIVND come from the germline V gene (reference sequence). The CDR3 loop reads CASSIGTGNSYEQYF. The CDR3 region has the DNA TGTGCCAGTAGTATCGGGACAGGCAACTCCTACGAGCAGTACTTC. The full variable domain, rest sourced from reference TRBV19 and TRBJ2-7, is DGGITQSPKYLFRKEGQNVTLSCEQNLNHDAMYWYRQDPGQGLRLIYYSQIVNDFQKGDIAEGYSVSREKKESFPLTVTSAQKNPTAFYLCASSIGTGNSYEQYFGPGTRLTVT.

The rearrangement uses TRBV27 and TRBJ2-3; 10 bases align to TRBD2. With V trimmed by 1 base and J by 1 base, 2 bases remained unmatched. This CDR3 comprises 16 residues. Germline V CDR1 and CDR2: MNHEY, SMNVEV (reference sequence). CDR3 sequence reads: CASSLLAGGGTDTQYF. CDR3 coding DNA: TGTGCCAGCAGTTTATTAGCGGGGGGAGGCACAGATACGCAGTATTTT.

The J gene is TRBJ2-5, the V gene TRBV18; a weak D match, TRBD2 (5 bases). Germline CDR1 and CDR2: KGHSH and LQKENI. V was pared by 3 bases and J by 3 bases, with 8 bases between. The CDR3 runs to 13 residues. CDR3 bases: TGTGCCAGCTCACCGCGGGTTGAAGAGACCCAGTACTTC. Translating gives CASSPRVEETQYF.

V and J are TRBV29-1 and TRBJ2-1; D possibly corresponds to TRBD1 (6 bases). Trimming shortened V by 5 bases and J by 0 bases, and 11 bases separated the two germline ends. This CDR3 contains 14 residues. CDR1 SQVTM and CDR2 ANQGSEA come from the germline V gene. The CDR3 nucleotides read TGCAGCGTTCCCGACAGGACCTCCTACAATGAGCAGTTCTTC. It encodes CSVPDRTSYNEQFF.

The chain recombines TRBV7-8 with TRBJ1-3; the D gene is possibly TRBD1 (6 bases). The V end was cut by 3 bases, the J end by 8 bases, with 20 bases between. Per germline, CDR1 SGHVS and CDR2 FQNEAQ. CDR3 length equals 16 residues. CDR3 sequence reads: CASSFPGGRGNHTIYF. DNA of the CDR3: TGTGCCAGCAGCTTTCCCGGGGGGCGCGGTAACCACACCATATATTTT.

This clone is a singleton in its sample. The V call is TRBV5-8, the J call TRBJ1-4; 8 nucleotides align to TRBD1. The junction had 2 bases not matched to a gene; V was cut back by 0 bases and J by 4 bases. Looked up from germline, CDR1 is SGHTS and CDR2 is YDEGEE. The CDR3 contains 15 residues. Here the CDR3 DNA reads TGTGCCAGCAGCTTGGGACAGGGGAGTAATGAAAAACTGTTTTTT. This gives the protein CASSLGQGSNEKLFF.

The gene calls are TRBV27 and TRBJ2-7; 14 bases are a match to TRBD2. This CDR3 has 14 amino acids. The germline gives CDR1 MNHEY, CDR2 SMNVEV (reference sequence). The ends lost 2 bases at V and 6 bases at J; junction bases unmatched: 0. The CDR3 region is CASSLGLAGGEQYF. The DNA of the CDR3 is TGTGCCAGCAGTTTAGGACTAGCGGGAGGCGAGCAGTACTTC.

This chain joins TRBV6-1 and TRBJ2-7; the D gene is possibly TRBD2 (6 bases). CDR1 is MNHNS and CDR2 is SASEGT in the germline V gene. V was clipped by 7 bases and J by 0 bases, with 16 bases between them. CDR3 length equals 15 residues. For the CDR3, the DNA is TGTGCCAGCACCGACCGGGAGCGGCGCTCCTACGAGCAGTACTTC. Protein: CASTDRERRSYEQYF.

This clone was counted a few times. The J gene is TRBJ2-5, the V gene TRBV10-1, with 9 bases that match TRBD1. The CDR3 has 16 residues. CDR1 and CDR2 (germline): WNHNN, SYGVQD (reference sequence). With 6 bases clipped from V and 5 bases from J, the junction kept 13 bases outside the gene matches. The CDR3: CASSDFPGQGNETQYF. Here the CDR3 DNA reads TGCGCCAGCAGCGACTTCCCTGGACAGGGGAACGAGACCCAGTACTTC.

This clone was found once. This chain uses TRBV2 with TRBJ2-3; 11 bases align to TRBD2. This CDR3 contains 15 residues. Germline V gene lookup returns CDR1 SNHLY and CDR2 FYNNEI. V shed 4 bases, J shed 7 bases, and the junction held 7 bases outside the gene matches. This CDR3 is CASSGVLAGANTQYF. The CDR3 DNA reads TGTGCCAGCAGTGGCGTACTAGCGGGGGCCAATACGCAGTATTTT.

This sequence joins TRBV19 and TRBJ1-1; no clear D. Germline CDR1 LNHDA, CDR2 SQIVND (reference sequence). V lost 8 bases, J lost 2 bases, and 9 bases lay in between. CDR3 length: 12 amino acids. This CDR3 reads CASCDFNTEAFF. In DNA form, the CDR3 reads TGTGCCAGTTGTGACTTTAACACTGAAGCTTTCTTT.